What follows are 11 T cell receptor beta chains derived from one specimen sequenced in a study of blood T cell repertoires in COVID-19. Method: immunoSEQ multiplex PCR; TCRdb's copy keeps in-frame clones and lacks some. Here the sample spans fewer than 250,000 clones, about 90% being singletons. The sequencing input was PBMCs or T cells enriched from blood (not recorded which). Receptors originate from a man aged 25-45 years who had recovered from COVID-19.

The chain recombines TRBV9 with TRBJ2-1, with D possibly being TRBD1 (5 bases). The V end was cut by 4 bases, the J end by 11 bases, with 10 bases between. The CDR3 loop spans 11 amino acids. CDR1 and CDR2 from the germline V gene are SGDLS and YYNGEE. The CDR3 loop is CASSTGGKQFF. The CDR3 DNA is TGTGCCAGCAGCACAGGTGGAAAGCAGTTCTTC.

This sequence joins TRBV7-2 and TRBJ2-7; D gene unclear. CDR1 is SGHTA and CDR2 is FQGNSA in the germline V gene. The CDR3 is made up of 15 amino acids. The ends were cut back, 0 bases at V and 7 bases at J, with 16 bases in the middle. DNA of the CDR3: TGTGCCAGCAGCTTAGCCCAGGTGTTTATCAGGGAGCAGTACTTC. Its translation: CASSLAQVFIREQYF.

V and J are TRBV13 and TRBJ2-5; possibly TRBD1 for D (6 bases). V shed 4 bases and J shed 5 bases, with 14 bases lying between them. From germline, CDR1 is PRHDT and CDR2 FYEKMQ (reference sequence). The CDR3 covers 14 residues. CDR3 in DNA: TGTGCCAGCAGCTCTAGACAGGAGACGGAGACCCAGTACTTC. This encodes CASSSRQETETQYF.

The V and J genes are TRBV5-1 and TRBJ1-1; the D gene is possibly TRBD1 (6 bases). Between the trimmed V and J ends, which lost 5 bases and 1 base, there was a span of 33 bases. Germline CDR1 is SGHRS and CDR2 is YFSETQ. The length of the CDR3 is 21 residues. CDR3 nucleotides: TGCGCCAGCAGAAAAGGGTTGGGACAAGCCTTTTCCGCGCTAAGGAACACTGAAGCTTTCTTT. Its translation is CASRKGLGQAFSALRNTEAFF.

This CDR3 reads CASSQEQGGEVQTQYF. CDR3 DNA: TGTGCCAGCAGCCAAGAGCAGGGAGGTGAGGTACAGACCCAGTACTTC. The chain combines TRBV4-2 with TRBJ2-5, with a possible D match to TRBD2 (6 bases). Germline values: CDR1 LGHNA, CDR2 YNFKEQ. The CDR3 is 16 amino acids. V gave up 0 bases and J gave up 6 bases, with 17 bases separating them.

The chain employs TRBV28 and TRBJ1-4; TRBD1 matches 9 bases. After removal of 5 bases from V and 8 bases from J, the junction contained 6 bases not matched to a gene. Germline V lookup: CDR1 MDHEN, CDR2 SYDVKM. The CDR3 is 14 residues long. The CDR3 sequence is CASSPGTGREKLFF. The CDR3 coding sequence is TGTGCCAGCAGTCCCGGGACAGGGAGAGAAAAACTGTTTTTT.

The chain employs TRBV7-2 and TRBJ1-2; a possible D gene is TRBD1 (6 bases). There are 14 residues in the CDR3. Germline V gene lookup returns CDR1 SGHTA and CDR2 FQGNSA. Trimming removed 0 bases at V and 3 bases at J, with 8 bases between. The CDR3 region has the DNA TGTGCCAGCAGCTTAGCAGGGGGGGACTATGGCTACACCTTC. Its protein is CASSLAGGDYGYTF.

The chain carries TRBV5-6 and TRBJ1-6, with 9 bases that match TRBD1. J was trimmed by 0 bases and V by 4 bases; bases with no gene match: 11. CDR1 is SGHDT and CDR2 is YYEEEE in the germline V gene. The CDR3 is made up of 19 amino acids. The CDR3 region has the DNA TGTGCCAGCAGCCCGATGACAGGGGGGTTGAGCTCCTATAATTCACCCCTCCACTTT. Encoded protein: CASSPMTGGLSSYNSPLHF.

The V gene is TRBV24-1, the J gene TRBJ1-1, with D perhaps matching TRBD1 (5 bases). The V and J ends lost 0 bases and 2 bases respectively, with 24 bases between them. CDR1 and CDR2 from the germline V gene are KGHDR and SFDVKD. The CDR3 loop spans 20 amino acids. CDR3 sequence (DNA): TGTGCCACCAGTGATTTGCCTCGAGATCTGGCCCGGGGGGTTAACACTGAAGCTTTCTTT. Protein product: CATSDLPRDLARGVNTEAFF.

In DNA, the CDR3 is TGTGCCATCAATTCAGCCGGGACAAGAGGCTCTGGGGCCAACGTCCTGACTTTC. This sequence encodes CAINSAGTRGSGANVLTF. J is TRBJ2-6 and V is TRBV10-3; D possibly corresponds to TRBD1 (6 bases). The germline V and J ends were trimmed by 7 bases and 0 bases, with 19 bases remaining between them. Germline V gene data show CDR1 as ENHRY and CDR2 as SYGVKD. The CDR3 is 18 residues long.

V and J are TRBV19 and TRBJ1-2; D is perhaps TRBD1 (5 bases). Trimming left V 7 bases short and J 4 bases short, with 22 bases between. The CDR3 extends over 16 amino acids. Germline V gene sequence: CDR1 LNHDA, CDR2 SQIVND (reference sequence). The DNA for the CDR3 is TGTGCCAGTATCGCTCCGGGAACCCGGGGGAGCTATGGCTACACCTTC. The encoded protein is CASIAPGTRGSYGYTF.